This TCR beta chain comes out of a study of vaccination effects on CD4 cells after COVID-19. Turning to this clone: The antigen is undetermined.

Sequenced by immunoSEQ multiplex PCR; TCRdb stores in-frame clones only, minus some. The sample yields some 11,000 clones, roughly 70% seen once. The CDR3 is made up of 13 amino acids. In the ViraFEST assay, antigen-specific CD4+ clonotypes were identified by expansion after peptide-pool stimulation. It was after approximately 11 days of culture that CD4+ T cells were isolated. BNT162b2 vaccine or mRNA-1273 vaccine was given to participants in two doses. The chain uses TRBV21-1 and TRBJ2-5; the table gives TRBD2 as D, unverified against the DNA. TRBV21-1 is shown as a pseudogene. This TCR derives from a human donor who received a COVID-19 vaccine. Material: CD4+ T cells from PBMCs cultured with SARS-CoV-2 spike peptides, obtained after COVID-19 vaccination. The CDR3 coding sequence is TGTGCCAGTGAACTTGATATCGCAGAGACCCAGTACTTC. It specifies CASELDIAETQYF.